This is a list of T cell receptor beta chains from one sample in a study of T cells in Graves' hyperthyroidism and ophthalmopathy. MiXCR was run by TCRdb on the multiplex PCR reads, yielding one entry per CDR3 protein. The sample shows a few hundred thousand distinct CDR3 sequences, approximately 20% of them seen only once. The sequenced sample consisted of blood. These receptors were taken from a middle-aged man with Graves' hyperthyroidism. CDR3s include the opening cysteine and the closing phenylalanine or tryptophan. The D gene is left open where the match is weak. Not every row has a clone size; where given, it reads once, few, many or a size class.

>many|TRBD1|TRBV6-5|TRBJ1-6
CASSYGGTAGNSPLHF
TGTGCCAGCAGTTACGGCGGGACAGCCGGTAATTCACCCCTCCACTTT
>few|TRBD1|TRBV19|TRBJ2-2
CASSEDRTNTGELFF
TGTGCCAGTAGTGAGGACAGGACGAACACCGGGGAGCTGTTTTTT
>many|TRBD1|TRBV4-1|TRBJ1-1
CASSRVRDSNTEAFF
TGCGCCAGCAGCCGCGTCCGGGACAGTAACACTGAAGCTTTCTTT
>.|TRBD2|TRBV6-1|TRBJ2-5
CAALTQIAGEETQYF
TGTGCCGCCCTCACCCAAATAGCGGGGGAAGAGACCCAGTACTTC
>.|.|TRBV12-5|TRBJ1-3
CASGLHGGGVNTIYF
TGTGCTAGTGGTTTACACGGGGGCGGTGTTAACACCATATATTTT
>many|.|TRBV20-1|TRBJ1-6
CSAQRGSSYNSPLHF
TGCAGTGCTCAGAGGGGGAGCTCCTATAATTCACCCCTCCACTTT
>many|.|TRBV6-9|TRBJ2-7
CASSACGVTVEQYF
TGTGCCAGCAGCGCATGCGGGGTAACGGTCGAGCAGTACTTC
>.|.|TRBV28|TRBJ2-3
CATHATGSTDTQYF
TGTGCCACCCATGCCACAGGGAGCACAGATACGCAGTATTTT
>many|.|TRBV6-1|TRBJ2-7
CASSEASRAGANGEQYF
TGTGCCAGCAGTGAAGCGTCGAGGGCAGGAGCCAACGGGGAGCAGTACTTC
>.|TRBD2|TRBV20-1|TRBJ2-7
CSARDPRSGSSYEQYF
TGCAGTGCTAGAGATCCGCGTAGCGGGAGCTCCTACGAGCAGTACTTC
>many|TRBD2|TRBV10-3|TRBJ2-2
CATSGTNTGELFF
TGTGCCACTAGCGGGACGAACACCGGGGAGCTGTTTTTT
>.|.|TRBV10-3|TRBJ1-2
CAIRAAGEYGYTF
TGTGCCATCCGGGCCGCAGGGGAATATGGCTACACCTTC
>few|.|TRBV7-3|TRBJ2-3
CASSLTGDTDTQYF
TGTGCCAGCAGCTTAACAGGAGACACAGATACGCAGTATTTT
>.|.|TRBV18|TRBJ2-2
CASSPDSNTGELFF
TGTGCCAGCTCACCCGACAGTAACACCGGGGAGCTGTTTTTT
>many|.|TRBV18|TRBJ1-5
CASSLTPSNQPQHF
TGTGCCAGCTCGTTGACACCTAGCAATCAGCCCCAGCATTTT
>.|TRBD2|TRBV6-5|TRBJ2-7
CASSYVGAGTRGYEQYF
TGTGCCAGCAGTTACGTGGGAGCCGGGACTAGAGGGTACGAGCAGTACTTC
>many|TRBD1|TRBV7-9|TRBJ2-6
CASSKTGTGANVLTF
TGTGCCAGCAGCAAGACAGGGACTGGGGCCAACGTCCTGACTTTC
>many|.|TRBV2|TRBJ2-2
CASSERTAYTGELFF
TGTGCCAGCAGTGAGAGGACCGCGTACACCGGGGAGCTGTTTTTT